Shown below are 8 T cell receptor beta chains from a single sample sequenced in a study of T cell responses to AZD1222 COVID-19 vaccine. The data were produced by immunoSEQ multiplex PCR, yet TCRdb's version contains in-frame clones alone and is incomplete. Among about 100,000 clones listed, around nine tenths were seen once. The specimen comprised peripheral blood, sampled on day 0 of AZD1222 vaccination. These receptors all stem from an adult in good health.

The chain employs TRBV7-2 and TRBJ1-5; the match to TRBD1 covers 8 bases. The CDR3 loop spans 14 amino acids. The germline V gene encodes CDR1 SGHTA and CDR2 FQGNSA. Trimming took 3 bases from V and 7 from J; bases not matched to a gene: 5. The CDR3 DNA sequence: TGTGCCAGCAGCTTCCTACAGGGGGAGCAGCCCCAGCATTTT. This translates into CASSFLQGEQPQHF.

CDR3 coding DNA: TGTGCCAGCTCCACAAACACCGGGGAGCTGTTTTTT. The encoded protein is CASSTNTGELFF. The V call is TRBV6-5, the J call TRBJ2-2; no clear D gene. Germline-derived CDR1 and CDR2 are MNHEY and SVGAGI. V was clipped by 8 bases and J by 2 bases, with 6 bases between them. The CDR3 spans 12 residues.

The chain is built from TRBV12-3 or TRBV12-4 and TRBJ2-3; no reliable D call. The CDR3 is made up of 12 amino acids. V was cut by 5 bases and J by 1 base, with 4 bases left in between. As DNA, the CDR3 is TGTGCCAGCAGTGTTCGCACAGATACGCAGTATTTT. Protein: CASSVRTDTQYF.

This clone was recorded once. The chain recombines TRBV28 with TRBJ2-5, with 16 bases identical to TRBD2. The CDR3 spans 16 residues. CDR1 MDHEN and CDR2 SYDVKM come from the germline V gene. With 6 bases clipped from V and 2 bases from J, the junction kept 3 bases outside the gene matches. The CDR3 sequence is CASRGTSGRVQETQYF. The CDR3 DNA follows: TGTGCCAGCAGGGGGACTAGCGGGAGGGTTCAAGAGACCCAGTACTTC.

The rearrangement joins TRBV7-8 to TRBJ1-1; no clear D. The germline V and J ends were trimmed by 1 base and 2 bases, with 5 bases remaining between them. The CDR3 contains 13 residues. The germline V gene has CDR1 SGHVS and CDR2 FQNEAQ. CDR3 loop: CASSLVGNTEAFF. The DNA of the CDR3 is TGTGCCAGCAGCTTAGTAGGTAACACTGAAGCTTTCTTT.

J is TRBJ2-7 and V is TRBV6-5; D gene ambiguous. Germline V lookup: CDR1 MNHEY, CDR2 SVGAGI. Trimming left V 8 bases short and J 12 bases short, with 29 bases between. The CDR3 sequence is 15 residues long. In DNA, the CDR3 is TGTGCCAGCGGCGGAGCCTCTGGGGATACCTACGAATTGTACTTC. Its protein is CASGGASGDTYELYF.

This clone was counted a single time. The genes are TRBV28 and TRBJ1-2; D gene unclear. Germline lookup yields CDR1 MDHEN and CDR2 SYDVKM. V was shortened by 6 bases and J by 0 bases, with 8 bases between the two germline ends. The CDR3 is made up of 13 amino acids. CDR3 loop: CASRPPSNYGYTF. Written as DNA, the CDR3 is TGTGCCAGCAGGCCCCCTTCTAACTATGGCTACACCTTC.

V gene TRBV7-3 combines with J gene TRBJ1-6; D not resolved. The CDR3 has 13 amino acids. V was clipped by 4 bases and J by 10 bases, with 11 bases between them. CDR1 is SGHTA and CDR2 is FQGTGA in the germline V gene. As DNA, the CDR3 is TGTGCCAGCAGCTCAAGTGGCTACTCACCCCTCCACTTT. It specifies CASSSSGYSPLHF.